This passage covers 30 T cell receptor beta chains from one sample sequenced in a study of identical twins. TCRdb fed the 5' RACE reads into MiXCR, producing one record per CDR3 protein. The repertoire holds hundreds of thousands of distinct CDR3 sequences, with 15% to 20% as singletons. These data were also filed under a second study, of T cells expressing NK-cell markers.

The sequenced sample was PBMCs. These receptors all stem from a woman in her late teens or twenties in good health.

This clonotype showed up many times. A junction end diverges from the germline sequence, so it may reflect a read error. V gene TRBV12-3 or TRBV12-4 combines with J gene TRBJ1-3; D remains ambiguous. The CDR3 sequence is 14 residues long. The CDR3 DNA reads as TGCGCCAGCAGCTTGGCCGGGTCTGGAAACACCATATATTTT. Translating it yields CASSLAGSGNTIYF.

The rearrangement joins TRBV5-6 to TRBJ2-2; D is possibly TRBD1 (6 bases). The V and J ends lost 3 bases and 6 bases respectively, with 12 bases between them. Germline CDR1 reads SGHDT; CDR2 reads YYEEEE. This CDR3 has 14 residues. The CDR3 loop reads CASSSTGRSGELFF. CDR3 nucleotides: TGTGCCAGCAGCTCAACAGGGCGCTCCGGGGAGCTGTTTTTT. Drawing the rest from reference TRBV5-6 and TRBJ2-2, the complete variable domain is DAGVTQSPTHLIKTRGQQVTLRCSPKSGHDTVSWYQQALGQGPQFIFQYYEEEERQRGNFPDRFSGHQFPNYSSELNVNALLLGDSALYLCASSSTGRSGELFFGEGSRLTVL.

The rearrangement joins TRBV9 to TRBJ1-2; D is unresolved. Germline V gene data show CDR1 as SGDLS and CDR2 as YYNGEE. The CDR3 length is 15 residues. V lost 3 bases, J lost 8 bases, and 20 bases lay in between. CDR3 protein: CASSAKTSPSGGYTF. As DNA, the CDR3 is TGTGCCAGCAGCGCCAAGACCTCCCCGAGCGGGGGCTACACCTTC. Full variable domain (outside the CDR3, taken from reference TRBV9 and TRBJ1-2): DSGVTQTPKHLITATGQRVTLRCSPRSGDLSVYWYQQSLDQGLQFLIQYYNGEERAKGNILERFSAQQFPDLHSELNLSSLELGDSALYFCASSAKTSPSGGYTFGSGTRLTVV.

As regards this clonotype: One end of the junction is discordant with germline, which a read error may explain. The CDR3 sequence is CTSSPPGLAGIAKNIQYF. CDR3 bases: TGTACCAGCAGTCCGCCGGGACTAGCGGGAATAGCCAAAAACATTCAGTACTTC. This chain uses TRBV12-3 or TRBV12-4 with TRBJ2-4, with 13 bases lining up with TRBD2. This CDR3 has 18 amino acids.

This chain links TRBV5-5 with TRBJ2-3; D is possibly TRBD2 (6 bases). Trimming took 3 bases from V and 5 from J, leaving 19 bases between them. Germline V lookup: CDR1 SGHKS, CDR2 YYEKEE (reference sequence). The CDR3 consists of 16 residues. CDR3 sequence reads: CASSWREDSKGDTQYF. The CDR3 DNA sequence: TGTGCCAGCAGCTGGAGGGAGGACTCCAAAGGAGATACGCAGTATTTT.

This clonotype was seen a few times. This rearrangement joins TRBV10-3 to TRBJ2-1; 14 bases are shared with TRBD2. Germline-derived CDR1 and CDR2 are ENHRY and SYGVKD. This CDR3 has 16 amino acids. The trim removed 5 bases at V and 10 bases at J, leaving 10 bases unmatched. The CDR3 DNA follows: TGTGCCATCAGTCCAGGGACTAGCGGGGGAGGAAAGGAGCAGTTCTTC. Encoded protein: CAISPGTSGGGKEQFF.

This clonotype has just a few counts. J is TRBJ2-7 and V is TRBV7-7; TRBD2 aligns across 9 bases. CDR1 is SSHAT and CDR2 is FNYEAQ in the germline V gene (reference sequence). The trim removed 5 bases at V and 5 bases at J, leaving 10 bases unmatched. This CDR3 comprises 15 residues. CDR3 bases: TGTGCCAGCAGCGCCGGAACTAGCGGGCCTCACGAGCAGTACTTC. It is translated as CASSAGTSGPHEQYF.

The chain couples TRBV27 to TRBJ2-7, with D tentatively TRBD2 (7 bases). CDR3 length equals 13 residues. V was cut by 2 bases and J by 6 bases, with 11 bases left in between. Per germline, CDR1 MNHEY and CDR2 SMNVEV (reference sequence). The CDR3 loop is CASSLTGRAEQYF. CDR3 DNA sequence: TGTGCCAGCAGTTTAACAGGGAGGGCCGAGCAGTACTTC.

This clonotype was detected many times. The chain uses TRBV12-3 or TRBV12-4 and TRBJ1-2; maybe TRBD1 (5 bases). Trimming left V 3 bases short and J 5 bases short, with 10 bases between. This CDR3 spans 13 amino acids. The CDR3 DNA reads as TGTGCCAGCAGTTTTGGACACGGGTATGGCTACACCTTC. It is translated as CASSFGHGYGYTF.

This clonotype was seen a few times. The gene calls are TRBV6-5 and TRBJ2-3, with TRBD2 identical over 10 bases. CDR3 length: 16 residues. Germline V gene lookup returns CDR1 MNHEY and CDR2 SVGAGI. Trimming took 4 bases from V and 2 from J; bases not matched to a gene: 6. This chain's CDR3 is CASSSLAGVSTDTQYF. Written as DNA, the CDR3 is TGTGCCAGCAGTTCCCTAGCGGGGGTTTCCACAGATACGCAGTATTTT.

At least ten counts were recorded for this clonotype. The gene calls are TRBV6-5 and TRBJ2-7, with D possibly matching TRBD1 (6 bases). In germline, CDR1 is MNHEY, CDR2 SVGAGI. Trimming cost V 10 bases and J 2 bases, with 15 bases left between them. The CDR3 sequence is 13 residues long. DNA of the CDR3: TGTGCCACTACCGGGACATCCACCTACGAGCAGTACTTC. Amino acids: CATTGTSTYEQYF.

This clonotype has just a few counts. V gene TRBV20-1 combines with J gene TRBJ1-5; D call uncertain. The germline V gene has CDR1 DFQATT and CDR2 SNEGSKA (reference sequence). The CDR3 runs 13 residues. V was shortened by 2 bases and J by 3 bases, with 8 bases between the two germline ends. The CDR3, as DNA: TGCAGTGCTAGACAGAATCTCAATCAGCCCCAGCATTTT. Translating it yields CSARQNLNQPQHF.

The chain carries TRBV27 and TRBJ2-7; D is perhaps TRBD2 (6 bases). The germline V gene has CDR1 MNHEY and CDR2 SMNVEV (reference sequence). V lost 8 bases, J lost 6 bases, and 20 bases lay in between. This CDR3 comprises 14 residues. In DNA form, the CDR3 reads TGTGCCAGCGGTACTATAGCGGCCCGTCTCGAGCAGTACTTC. It is translated as CASGTIAARLEQYF.

This chain joins TRBV19 and TRBJ1-6, with D possibly TRBD1 on 5 matching bases. With 3 bases removed from V and 8 bases from J, the gap between germline ends came to 8 bases. The CDR3 runs 13 residues. Germline V CDR1 and CDR2: LNHDA, SQIVND (reference sequence). The CDR3 nucleotides read TGTGCCAGTAGTATGGACAATTATTCACCCCTCCACTTT. It codes for CASSMDNYSPLHF.

The genes are TRBV12-3 or TRBV12-4 and TRBJ2-7, with D possibly matching TRBD2 (6 bases). Trimming pared 5 bases from V and 5 bases from J, leaving 16 bases between. CDR3 size: 14 residues. The CDR3 loop reads CASSRSTGVHEQYF. For the CDR3, the DNA is TGTGCCAGCAGTCGGTCGACGGGGGTTCACGAGCAGTACTTC.

This clonotype came up many times. J is TRBJ2-7 and V is TRBV20-1; 8 bases fit TRBD1. Germline values: CDR1 DFQATT, CDR2 SNEGSKA (reference sequence). CDR3 length: 13 amino acids. Germline trimming cut 3 bases from V and 2 bases from J; bases unmatched to any gene: 3. The CDR3 is CSARTGVTYEQYF. The CDR3 DNA follows: TGCAGTGCTAGGACAGGGGTTACCTACGAGCAGTACTTC.

To note about this clonotype: Just one base apart from a much larger clone, this may be a read error. The chain employs TRBV29-1 and TRBJ2-1; D gene unclear. Trimming removed 4 bases at V and 5 bases at J, with 18 bases between. There are 15 residues in the CDR3. CDR1 is SQVTM, CDR2 ANQGSEA, per germline. CDR3 in amino acids: CSVAAAEFLDNEQFF. CDR3 bases: TGCAGCGTTGCGGCTGCGGAGTTCCTAGACAATGAGCAGTTCTTC.

The V and J genes are TRBV12-3 or TRBV12-4 and TRBJ2-5; unclear D gene. Deletions cut 4 bases from V and 2 bases from J, with 5 bases between. The CDR3 has 12 residues. CDR3 residues: CASSWAQETQYF. CDR3 in DNA: TGTGCCAGCAGTTGGGCACAAGAGACCCAGTACTTC.

This clonotype was seen more than once but under ten times. This chain uses TRBV7-8 with TRBJ2-7; 12 nucleotides agree with TRBD2. This CDR3 comprises 14 residues. From germline, CDR1 is SGHVS and CDR2 FQNEAQ. After removal of 1 base from V and 9 bases from J, the junction contained 4 bases not matched to a gene. The CDR3 here is CASSLELAGGMQYF. As DNA, the CDR3 is TGTGCCAGCAGCTTAGAGCTAGCGGGAGGGATGCAGTACTTC.

With regard to this clonotype: One end of the junction is discordant with germline, which a read error may explain. The rearrangement uses TRBV6-1 and TRBJ2-1; D might be TRBD1 (6 bases). Germline loops: CDR1 MNHNS, CDR2 SASEGT. This CDR3 spans 16 amino acids. CDR3 amino acids: CASKYPPGQSYDEQFF. The CDR3 DNA sequence: TGTGCCAGCAAGTATCCTCCGGGACAAAGCTACGATGAGCAGTTCTTC.

This chain uses TRBV15 with TRBJ2-7; the D is unclear. V was pared by 3 bases and J by 6 bases, with 9 bases between. CDR1 and CDR2 (germline): LNHNV, YYDKDF (reference sequence). The CDR3 totals 12 residues. As DNA, the CDR3 is TGTGCCACCAGCAGCAGGCCTGGCGAGCAGTACTTC. Protein product: CATSSRPGEQYF.

This clonotype was found a few times. The chain has TRBV6-5 and TRBJ2-3, with a possible D match to TRBD1 (6 bases). Per germline, CDR1 MNHEY and CDR2 SVGAGI. Trimming cost V 4 bases and J 4 bases, with 21 bases left between them. This CDR3 is 17 amino acids long. The CDR3 spells CASSLTGRGHSADTQYF. Here the CDR3 DNA reads TGTGCCAGCAGTTTAACAGGGAGAGGCCATAGCGCAGATACGCAGTATTTT.

CDR3 loop: CASSLEAREQFF. CDR3 nucleotide sequence: TGTGCCAGCAGCTTGGAGGCGAGGGAGCAGTTCTTC. V gene TRBV13 combines with J gene TRBJ2-1; tentatively, D is TRBD2 (5 bases). Per germline, CDR1 PRHDT and CDR2 FYEKMQ (reference sequence). The CDR3 length is 12 residues. Trimming pared 3 bases from V and 10 bases from J, leaving 10 bases between.

V is TRBV5-1 and J is TRBJ1-2, with no clear D. V was cut by 2 bases and J by 3 bases, with 11 bases left in between. The CDR3 covers 14 residues. CDR1 is SGHRS, CDR2 YFSETQ, per germline. The CDR3 DNA follows: TGCGCCAGCAGCTTTTTGGGAGTCGACTATGGCTACACCTTC. It yields the protein CASSFLGVDYGYTF.

In its sample, this clonotype was seen a few times. V usage is TRBV5-1 and J usage is TRBJ2-2, with TRBD1 identical over 7 bases. The V and J ends lost 7 bases and 6 bases, in that order; junction bases with no gene match: 9. This CDR3 contains 14 residues. Germline values: CDR1 SGHRS, CDR2 YFSETQ. The CDR3 here is CASLPDRLAGELFF. DNA of the CDR3: TGCGCCAGCCTCCCGGACAGGTTGGCCGGGGAGCTGTTTTTT. Using reference TRBV5-1 and TRBJ2-2 for the parts outside the CDR3, the full variable domain is KAGVTQTPRYLIKTRGQQVTLSCSPISGHRSVSWYQQTPGQGLQFLFEYFSETQRNKGNFPGRFSGRQFSNSRSEMNVSTLELGDSALYLCASLPDRLAGELFFGEGSRLTVL.

The genes are TRBV4-2 and TRBJ2-6; perhaps TRBD1 as D (6 bases). Germline V gives CDR1 LGHNA, CDR2 YNFKEQ. This CDR3 comprises 18 residues. V was shortened by 1 base and J by 2 bases, with 15 bases between the two germline ends. For the CDR3, the DNA is TGTGCCAGCAGCCAAGCAACGGTAGGGGGAGCTGGGGCCAACGTCCTGACTTTC. It translates to CASSQATVGGAGANVLTF.

The chain couples TRBV4-3 to TRBJ2-3, with TRBD2 as a possible D gene (6 bases). CDR1 and CDR2 from the germline V gene are LGHNA and YSLEER. This CDR3 has 15 amino acids. V lost 3 bases and J lost 2, with 12 bases in between. This CDR3 is CASSHRDSDTDTQYF. As DNA, the CDR3 is TGCGCCAGCAGCCACCGGGACTCCGACACAGATACGCAGTATTTT.

The chain combines TRBV11-1 with TRBJ2-7; TRBD2 aligns across 14 bases. V gave up 3 bases and J gave up 2 bases; unmatched junction bases: 9. The CDR3 is 18 residues long. Germline values: CDR1 SGHAT, CDR2 FQDESV (reference sequence). DNA for the CDR3: TGTGCCAGCAGCTTCGTACCGGGACTAGCGGGGGACACCTACGAGCAGTACTTC. It translates to CASSFVPGLAGDTYEQYF.

The chain links TRBV20-1 to TRBJ2-5, with 8 bases lining up with TRBD1. The CDR3 has 18 amino acids. The J segment lost 2 bases and the V segment lost 0 bases, leaving 14 bases of the junction unmatched. The V gene's germline CDR1 is DFQATT and CDR2 SNEGSKA (reference sequence). This CDR3 reads CSARDGLGQGPYQETQYF. CDR3 sequence (DNA): TGCAGTGCTAGAGATGGTCTCGGACAGGGCCCGTATCAAGAGACCCAGTACTTC.

J is TRBJ1-5 and V is TRBV5-1; weak D call: TRBD1 (5 bases). Between the trimmed V and J ends, which lost 5 bases and 0 bases, there was a span of 12 bases. Germline CDR1 reads SGHRS; CDR2 reads YFSETQ. The CDR3 runs to 15 residues. CDR3 loop: CASSLHGASNQPQHF. For the CDR3, the DNA is TGCGCCAGCAGTTTGCATGGGGCTAGCAATCAGCCCCAGCATTTT.